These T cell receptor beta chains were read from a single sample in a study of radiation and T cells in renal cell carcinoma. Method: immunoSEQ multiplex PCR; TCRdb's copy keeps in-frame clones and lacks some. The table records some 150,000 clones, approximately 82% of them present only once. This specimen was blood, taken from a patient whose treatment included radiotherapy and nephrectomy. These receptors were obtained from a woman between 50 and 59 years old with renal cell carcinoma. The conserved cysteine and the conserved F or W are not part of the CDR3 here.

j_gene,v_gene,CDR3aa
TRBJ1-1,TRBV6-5,ASSYSGQGATEAF
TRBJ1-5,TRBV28,ASSRLRGGNQPQH
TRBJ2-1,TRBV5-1,ASSLALEGSNEQF
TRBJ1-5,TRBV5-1,ASSFFAGMNQLQH
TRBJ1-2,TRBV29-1,SVEAGPRGYT
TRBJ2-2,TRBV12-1,ASSFWTYTGELF
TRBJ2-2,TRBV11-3,ASSLSANTGELF
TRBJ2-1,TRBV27,ASRSTPGVNEQF
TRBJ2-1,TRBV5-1,ASSLASGTLNEQF
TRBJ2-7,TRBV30,AWSVGSYEQY
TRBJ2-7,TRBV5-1,ASSLYPLQDRGLHEQY
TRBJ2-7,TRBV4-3,ASSRRQETLYEQY
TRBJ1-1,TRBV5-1,ASSLEGTSGTEAF
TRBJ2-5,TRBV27,ASPLGWQETQY
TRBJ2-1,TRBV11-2,ASSPHEAAGSDEQF
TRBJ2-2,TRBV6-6,ASRASDTGELF
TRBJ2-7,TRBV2,ASRAGRGSYEQY
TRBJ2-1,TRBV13,ASSPGGAGGDNEQF
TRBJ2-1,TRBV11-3,ASSFLGKTNEQF
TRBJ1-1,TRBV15,ATSRELRVDTEAF
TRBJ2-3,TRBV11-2,ASSQGPTAY
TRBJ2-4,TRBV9,ASSVVDGGGKNIQY
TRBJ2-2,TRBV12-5,ASAMDSQAGELF
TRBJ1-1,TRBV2,ASMKHPQDTEAF
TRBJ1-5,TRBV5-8,ASSLGTGNQPQH